The rows below give T cell receptor beta chains drawn from one sample of a study of blood T cell repertoires in COVID-19. TCRdb's copy holds only in-frame clones and misses some; the assay was immunoSEQ multiplex PCR. Of 200,000 to 250,000 clones detected, 84% appear once; the ten largest clones hold approximately 7.3%. The material sequenced was PBMCs or T cells enriched from blood (not recorded which). The receptors here all came from a woman between 40 and 50 years old who had recovered from COVID-19. Each CDR3 is given with its conserved first and last residue. The D gene is left open where the match is weak. A row's size may be missing; if present it is once, few, many or a size class.

cdr3_nt cdr3_aa v_call cdr3_length j_call d_call clone_size
TGTGCCAGCATACCCTACGGGACAGGGAATGGCAATGAGCAGTTCTTC CASIPYGTGNGNEQFF TRBV7-9 16 TRBJ2-1 TRBD1 .
TGTGCCAGCAACCCCGCCGGGGGGAACACTGAAGCTTTCTTT CASNPAGGNTEAFF TRBV6-6 14 TRBJ1-1 . .
TGTGCCAGCAGCTTCCGCGGCGGGAGTTCTGATACGCAGTATTTT CASSFRGGSSDTQYF TRBV7-3 15 TRBJ2-3 TRBD2 .
TGTGCCAGCAGCTTAACCGGACTAGCGGGAGATGAGCAGTTCTTC CASSLTGLAGDEQFF TRBV11-2 15 TRBJ2-1 TRBD2 .
TGTGCCAGCAGCTTAGTCCGGGTTTGGGCTGAAGCTTTCTTT CASSLVRVWAEAFF TRBV7-8 14 TRBJ1-1 . .
TGTGCCAGCAGCTTAGTTAAGGGACTAGACAGGGCGGACACTGAAGCTTTCTTT CASSLVKGLDRADTEAFF TRBV11-2 18 TRBJ1-1 TRBD1 few
TGCGCCAGCAGCTTGTGGGGGCCCGGGGAGCTGTTTTTT CASSLWGPGELFF TRBV5-1 13 TRBJ2-2 . few
TGCGCCAGCAGCTTGGGGACAGGTCCGAGGTATGAGCAGTTCTTC CASSLGTGPRYEQFF TRBV5-1 15 TRBJ2-1 TRBD1 few
TGTGCCAGCAGCCAAGTCTCCGGGAGGGTAAATGAGCAGTTCTTC CASSQVSGRVNEQFF TRBV14 15 TRBJ2-1 TRBD2 .
TGTGCCAGCAGGGCGGGCTGGGGTGGCTACACCTTC CASRAGWGGYTF TRBV2 12 TRBJ1-2 . once
TGTGCCAGCAGCTTGTCCGGGAACTATGGCTACACCTTC CASSLSGNYGYTF TRBV5-4 13 TRBJ1-2 . .
TGTGCCTGGGAGAAAACACAGGGGTTCGGTTCACCCCTCCACTTT CAWEKTQGFGSPLHF TRBV30 15 TRBJ1-6 TRBD1 .
TGTGCCAGTGGGCAAAGTACTCGGTCGGAGACCCAGTACTTC CASGQSTRSETQYF TRBV27 14 TRBJ2-5 . .
TGTGCCAGGAGGACTAGCGGGAAAAACGAGCAGTACTTC CARRTSGKNEQYF TRBV30 13 TRBJ2-7 TRBD2 .
TGTGCCAGCAGCTTAGCCTCGTGGGACAGAGGTTACAATGAGCAGTTCTTC CASSLASWDRGYNEQFF TRBV7-6 17 TRBJ2-1 TRBD1 .
TGTGCCAGCAGCAAAAGACAGGCAGGGAGAAACGAGCAGTACTTC CASSKRQAGRNEQYF TRBV21-1 15 TRBJ2-7 . .
TGTGCCACTTCTATACTAGCGACGAACACCGGGGAGCTGTTTTTT CATSILATNTGELFF TRBV7-2 15 TRBJ2-2 TRBD2 once
TGTGCCAGCAGCCCGGCACAGAGCATCGGCTACACCTTC CASSPAQSIGYTF TRBV12-3/TRBV12-4 13 TRBJ1-2 . .
TGTGCCAGCAGCAGGCGACAGGGGGTAAATTCACCCCTCCACTTT CASSRRQGVNSPLHF TRBV5-6 15 TRBJ1-6 TRBD1 .
TGCGCCAGCAGTGAGAGCAGGGTGGATCAGCCCCAGCATTTT CASSESRVDQPQHF TRBV10-1 14 TRBJ1-5 . .
TGTGCCAGCAGCCCCCAGGGTAGGCAGTATTTT CASSPQGRQYF TRBV11-2 11 TRBJ2-3 . .
TGCAGTGCTTGGGCCTACACTGAAGCTTTCTTT CSAWAYTEAFF TRBV20-1 11 TRBJ1-1 . once
TGTGCCAGCAATTATCCGGGAAGTGCGACCCAGTACTTC CASNYPGSATQYF TRBV7-2 13 TRBJ2-5 . .
TGTGCCAGCAGCTTAGGTAGCGGGAGGACGGGTGAGCAGTTCTTC CASSLGSGRTGEQFF TRBV7-2 15 TRBJ2-1 TRBD2 .
TGTGCCAGCAGCTTGGCTAGCGGGAGTGATACGCAGTATTTT CASSLASGSDTQYF TRBV11-2 14 TRBJ2-3 TRBD2 .
TGTGCCAGCAGCCGCGACAGGGAGCTATCTGGAAACACCATATATTTT CASSRDRELSGNTIYF TRBV11-3 16 TRBJ1-3 TRBD1 .
TGCGCCAGCAGCCAAGGGCAGGGAGGGACCTCCAACGAGCAGTACTTC CASSQGQGGTSNEQYF TRBV4-1 16 TRBJ2-7 TRBD2 .
TGTGCCAGCAGCTTAGGGACTAGCGGGAGGAGCGAGCAGTTCTTC CASSLGTSGRSEQFF TRBV7-7 15 TRBJ2-1 TRBD2 .
TGTGCCAGCAGTTTTCGTAGAGCGGGGAATGCTTTCTTT CASSFRRAGNAFF TRBV28 13 TRBJ1-1 . .
TGTGCCAGCAGCTCATCCGGGACAGTTAACACCGGGGAGCTGTTTTTT CASSSSGTVNTGELFF TRBV7-9 16 TRBJ2-2 TRBD1 .
TGTGCCATCAGACCGACACCGAGCTCTGGAAACACCATATATTTT CAIRPTPSSGNTIYF TRBV10-3 15 TRBJ1-3 . .
TGTGCCAGTACCATTAGTTTCTCCTCTGGAAACACCATATATTTT CASTISFSSGNTIYF TRBV19 15 TRBJ1-3 . .
TGTGCCAGCAGCACAGGGACAGGGGGTGACCGAGGGGAGCTGTTTTTT CASSTGTGGDRGELFF TRBV11-3 16 TRBJ2-2 TRBD1 .
TGTGCCAGCAGCTTCTTAGCGGGAGTGAGCACAGATACGCAGTATTTT CASSFLAGVSTDTQYF TRBV13 16 TRBJ2-3 TRBD2 once
TGTGCCAGCACCCCAGGGGAGGGAAGCAATCAGCCCCAGCATTTT CASTPGEGSNQPQHF TRBV6-6 15 TRBJ1-5 . once
TGTGCCAGCAGTGAAACTAGCGGGATAACGAATGAGCAGTTCTTC CASSETSGITNEQFF TRBV2 15 TRBJ2-1 TRBD2 .
TGTGCCAGCAGCGTAAGCGGGACGAACACCGGGGAGCTGTTTTTT CASSVSGTNTGELFF TRBV7-2 15 TRBJ2-2 TRBD2 .
TGTGCCAGCAGCTCGTTGGTTAGCGGGAGGGCCGGGGACACCGGGGAGCTGTTTTTT CASSSLVSGRAGDTGELFF TRBV7-9 19 TRBJ2-2 TRBD2 few
TGTGCCAGTAGTCCAGGACAGGGGCCCGACTACAATGAGCAGTTCTTC CASSPGQGPDYNEQFF TRBV19 16 TRBJ2-1 TRBD1 .
TGTGCCAGCAGCGGGGCTAGCGGGAGGGCAGACACCGGGGAGCTGTTTTTT CASSGASGRADTGELFF TRBV2 17 TRBJ2-2 TRBD2 .
TGTGCCAGCAGTTTCGCGGTAAACTATGGCTACACCTTC CASSFAVNYGYTF TRBV27 13 TRBJ1-2 . .
TGTGCCAGCAGCCCCAGGACCGGGGACAATGAGCAGTTCTTC CASSPRTGDNEQFF TRBV9 14 TRBJ2-1 . .
TGCGCCAGCAGCTTGGATGGCCTTAGCAATCAGCCCCAGCATTTT CASSLDGLSNQPQHF TRBV5-1 15 TRBJ1-5 . few
TGTGCCTGGAGTCAACAGCTAAGCACCGGGGAGCTGTTTTTT CAWSQQLSTGELFF TRBV30 14 TRBJ2-2 . once
TGTGCCAGTAGTCGTCGGGACACCGGGGAGCTGTTTTTT CASSRRDTGELFF TRBV19 13 TRBJ2-2 . .
TGTGCCAGCAGCCAAGAGCGACAGGGTGAAGCTTTCTTT CASSQERQGEAFF TRBV4-2 13 TRBJ1-1 TRBD1 once
TGTGCCAGCAGTGACTCGACGGGTTCCGGGGAGCTGTTTTTT CASSDSTGSGELFF TRBV6-4 14 TRBJ2-2 . few
TGTGCCAGCAGCTTCAATCGGGGGATGAACACTGAAGCTTTCTTT CASSFNRGMNTEAFF TRBV13 15 TRBJ1-1 . few
TGTGCCAGCAGTACCCCAGGGGGTGGCGAAAAACTGTTTTTT CASSTPGGGEKLFF TRBV28 14 TRBJ1-4 TRBD1 once
TGTGCCAGCAGCCCCGGGGAGCGGGCCTCCTACAATGAGCAGTTCTTC CASSPGERASYNEQFF TRBV11-2 16 TRBJ2-1 . .
TGTGCCAGCAGTGAAGTAAGCGGGACCCCCACAGATACGCAGTATTTT CASSEVSGTPTDTQYF TRBV6-4 16 TRBJ2-3 TRBD2 few
TGTGCCAGCAGTGAGGTAGCGGGGACCACTAGCTCCTACAATGAGCAGTTCTTC CASSEVAGTTSSYNEQFF TRBV2 18 TRBJ2-1 TRBD2 medium-sized
TGTGCCAGCAGCTTTACTAGCAGCACAGATACGCAGTATTTT CASSFTSSTDTQYF TRBV5-4 14 TRBJ2-3 . .
TGTGCCAGTAATTCGGACACCCAGCCCCAGCATTTT CASNSDTQPQHF TRBV19 12 TRBJ1-5 . .
TGTGCCAGTAGAGATACAGGGCTCTCGACTAATGAAAAACTGTTTTTT CASRDTGLSTNEKLFF TRBV19 16 TRBJ1-4 . .
TGTGCCAGCTCAACCCCGGGACAGGCCTACAATGAGCAGTTCTTC CASSTPGQAYNEQFF TRBV18 15 TRBJ2-1 TRBD1 .
TGTGCCAGCAGCTTAGCTTCCGGGTACGAGCAGTTCTTC CASSLASGYEQFF TRBV7-9 13 TRBJ2-1 . .